The clone carrying this T cell receptor beta chain is a singleton in its sample. This specimen belongs to a study of blood T cell repertoires in COVID-19. The assay was immunoSEQ multiplex PCR, and TCRdb's table has in-frame clones only and misses some. The sample contains 130,000 or so clones, approximately 90% of which appear only once. V was shortened by 4 bases and J by 0 bases, with 7 bases between the two germline ends. This CDR3 spans 15 amino acids. Germline-derived CDR1 and CDR2 are LNHDA and SQIVND (reference sequence). The sequence was collected from a man aged 50-60 years with active or convalescent COVID-19. The sequenced sample was peripheral blood. This chain links TRBV19 with TRBJ2-6; maybe TRBD1 (5 bases). This CDR3 reads CASSKGRSGANVLTF. The DNA of the CDR3 is TGTGCCAGTAGTAAGGGGCGCTCTGGGGCCAACGTCCTGACTTTC.